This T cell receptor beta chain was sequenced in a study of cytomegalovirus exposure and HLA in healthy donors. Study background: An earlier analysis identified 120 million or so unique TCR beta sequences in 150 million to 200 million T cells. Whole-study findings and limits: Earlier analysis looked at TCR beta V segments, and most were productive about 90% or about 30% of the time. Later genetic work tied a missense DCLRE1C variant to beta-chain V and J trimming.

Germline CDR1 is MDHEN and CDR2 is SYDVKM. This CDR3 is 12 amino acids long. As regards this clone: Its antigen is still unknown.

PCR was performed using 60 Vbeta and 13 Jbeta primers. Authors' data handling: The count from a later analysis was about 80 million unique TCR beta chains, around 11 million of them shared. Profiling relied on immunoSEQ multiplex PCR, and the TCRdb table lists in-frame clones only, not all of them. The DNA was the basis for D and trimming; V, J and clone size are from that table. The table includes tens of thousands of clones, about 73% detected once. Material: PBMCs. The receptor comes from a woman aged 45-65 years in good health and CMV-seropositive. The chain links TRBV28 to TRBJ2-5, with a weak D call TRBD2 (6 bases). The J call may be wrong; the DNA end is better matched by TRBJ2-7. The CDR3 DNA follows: TGTGCCAGCGCTGGGGGGTTCTACGAGCAGTACTTC. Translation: CASAGGFYEQYF.